This T cell receptor beta chain was observed in a study of PD-1 blockade in classical Hodgkin lymphoma. The CDR3 has 15 amino acids. Germline CDR1 reads LGHNA; CDR2 reads YNFKEQ. The V gene lost 0 bases and the J gene lost 2 bases, with 10 bases spanning the gap. Time point reported: cycle 4 day 1 (C4D1), after more than 5 weeks of nivolumab. Relapse was seen in all patients after autologous stem cell transplantation, and brentuximab vedotin exposure was variable. Best responses were complete response, partial response or progressive disease. Here immunoSEQ multiplex PCR was the method, and the copy in TCRdb shows in-frame clones only, minus some. The repertoire consists of roughly 100,000 clones, with approximately 89% occurring once and the leading ten covering under 20%.

J is TRBJ1-2 and V is TRBV4-2; tentatively, D is TRBD1 (6 bases). The sequencing used peripheral blood mononuclear cells (PBMCs), collected before the fourth cycle of nivolumab. The source is a human donor with classical Hodgkin lymphoma. CDR3 in DNA: TGTGCCAGCAGCCAAGAATCGGGGGCCAACTATGGCTACACCTTC. Translation: CASSQESGANYGYTF.